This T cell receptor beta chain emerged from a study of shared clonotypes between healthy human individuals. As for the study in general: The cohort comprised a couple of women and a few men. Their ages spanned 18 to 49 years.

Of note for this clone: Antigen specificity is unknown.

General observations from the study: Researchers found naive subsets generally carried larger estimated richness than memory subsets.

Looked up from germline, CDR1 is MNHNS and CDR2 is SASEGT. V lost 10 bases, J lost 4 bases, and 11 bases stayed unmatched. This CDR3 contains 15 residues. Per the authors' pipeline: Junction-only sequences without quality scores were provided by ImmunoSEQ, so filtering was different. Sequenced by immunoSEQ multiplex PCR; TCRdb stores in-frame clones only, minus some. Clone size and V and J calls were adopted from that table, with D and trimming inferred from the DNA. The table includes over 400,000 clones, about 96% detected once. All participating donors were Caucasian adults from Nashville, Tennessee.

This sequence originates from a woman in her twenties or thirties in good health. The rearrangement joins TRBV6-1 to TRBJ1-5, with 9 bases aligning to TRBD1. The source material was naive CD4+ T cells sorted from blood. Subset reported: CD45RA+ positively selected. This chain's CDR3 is CATPDPTGGNQPQHF. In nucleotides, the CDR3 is TGTGCCACCCCAGACCCGACAGGGGGAAATCAGCCCCAGCATTTT.